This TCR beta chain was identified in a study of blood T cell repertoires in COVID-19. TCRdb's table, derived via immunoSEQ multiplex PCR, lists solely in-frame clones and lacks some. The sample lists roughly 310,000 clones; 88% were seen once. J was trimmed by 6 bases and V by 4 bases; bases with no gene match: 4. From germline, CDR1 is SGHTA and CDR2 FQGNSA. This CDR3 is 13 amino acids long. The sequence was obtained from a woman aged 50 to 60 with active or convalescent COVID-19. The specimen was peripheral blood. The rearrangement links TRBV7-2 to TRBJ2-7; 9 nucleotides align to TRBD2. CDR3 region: CASSYSGRSEQYF. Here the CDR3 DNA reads TGTGCCAGCAGCTATAGCGGGAGAAGCGAGCAGTACTTC.